Listed below are T cell receptor beta chains from one sample, sequenced in a study of shared clonotypes between healthy human individuals. Sequencing used immunoSEQ multiplex PCR; TCRdb keeps in-frame clones, though not all of them. The sample has some 1.1 million clones; 60% to 80% are singletons. Sequencing was carried out using memory CD4+ T cells from PBMCs. These TCRs come from a man younger than 30 in good health. Some clones in this sample may be carry-over from other donors' samples. The CDR3 runs from the conserved cysteine through the conserved F or W. The D gene is left open where the match is weak. Not all rows give a size; the values are once, few, many and, for expanded clones, a class.

D	size	V	J	length	DNA	CDR3
TRBD2	.	TRBV19	TRBJ2-1	15	TGTGCCAGTAGACTAGCGGGAGAGACGAGCAATGAGCAGTTCTTC	CASRLAGETSNEQFF
.	.	TRBV10-3	TRBJ1-4	16	TGTGCCATCAGTGGAAGTGCGGGAGGAACTAATGAAAAACTGTTTTTT	CAISGSAGGTNEKLFF
.	few	TRBV5-6	TRBJ1-5	14	TGTGCCAGCAGCGGGGGCCCTAGCAATCAGCCCCAGCATTTT	CASSGGPSNQPQHF
.	.	TRBV27	TRBJ2-7	16	TGTGCCAGCAGCTTATCGGGGGATGGGGTTAGGTACGAGCAGTACTTC	CASSLSGDGVRYEQYF
.	.	TRBV7-2	TRBJ2-2	15	TGTGCCAGCAGCTTGGAGGGGCGGCCCACCGGGGAGCTGTTTTTT	CASSLEGRPTGELFF
.	once	TRBV5-6	TRBJ1-3	13	TGTGCCAGCAGCTTCGGCGGAAGGAACACCATATATTTT	CASSFGGRNTIYF
.	.	TRBV28	TRBJ2-2	13	TGTGCCAGCTATGGCAGGGGTGCCGGGGAGCTGTTTTTT	CASYGRGAGELFF
.	.	TRBV5-1	TRBJ2-1	14	TGCGCCAGCAGCCCCCGGGAAGCCTACAATGAGCAGTTCTTC	CASSPREAYNEQFF
TRBD1	once	TRBV29-1	TRBJ2-3	14	TGCAGCGTAGCCGGGACAGGGATTCGAGATGGGCAGTATTTT	CSVAGTGIRDGQYF
.	.	TRBV30	TRBJ2-1	12	TGTGCCTGGAGTGGGATCCTCAATGAGCAGTTCTTC	CAWSGILNEQFF
.	.	TRBV28	TRBJ1-4	19	TGTGCCAGCACCACCCCGGGGTCGGCGGAACCAGCAACTAATGAAAAACTGTTTTTT	CASTTPGSAEPATNEKLFF
.	.	TRBV6-5	TRBJ1-3	14	TGTGCCAGCTCTCGGGGCGCTTCTGGAAACACCATATATTTT	CASSRGASGNTIYF
.	few	TRBV29-1	TRBJ2-1	11	TGCAGCGCAACAGGTTACAATGAGCAGTTCTTC	CSATGYNEQFF
.	.	TRBV19	TRBJ2-3	12	TGTGCCAGTGCTAGTACTACAGATACGCAGTATTTT	CASASTTDTQYF
TRBD2	.	TRBV29-1	TRBJ2-1	14	TGCAGGTACGCCGGGACTAGACGTCCTGGTGAGCAGTTCTTC	CRYAGTRRPGEQFF
.	.	TRBV30	TRBJ2-5	16	TGTGCCTGGAGTGCCCCCGGGGGGCGGTCCCAAGAGACCCAGTACTTC	CAWSAPGGRSQETQYF
.	.	TRBV6-5	TRBJ2-7	12	TGTGCCAGCAGTTACGACGACAGGGAGCAGTACTTC	CASSYDDREQYF
.	few	TRBV28	TRBJ1-5	12	TGTGCCAGCAGTTCCCAACGTCAGCCCCAGCATTTT	CASSSQRQPQHF
.	few	TRBV5-1	TRBJ1-3	13	TGCGCCAGCAGCCCGGATGTGGGAAACACCATATATTTT	CASSPDVGNTIYF